Sequencing of this TCR beta chain was carried out in a study of blood T cell repertoires in COVID-19. Across the study: Both acute and convalescent COVID-19 samples were obtained from the United States, Italy and Spain. Sample material is recorded as cDNA or gDNA derived from T cells, B-cell-depleted T cells, or PBMCs.

Original processing notes: By means of reference gene primer amplification, nucleated cell counts were estimated. Sequencing used immunoSEQ multiplex PCR; TCRdb keeps in-frame clones, though not all of them. V and J calls and clone size follow that table, whereas D and trimming were derived from the DNA. The repertoire holds around 140,000 clones, with over 70% as singletons. CDR3 length equals 13 residues. The germline V and J ends were trimmed by 5 bases and 10 bases, with 15 bases remaining between them. Germline CDR1 reads LGHDT; CDR2 reads YNNKEL (reference sequence). V usage is TRBV3-1 (or the pseudogene TRBV3-2) and J usage is TRBJ2-1; D not resolved. This TCR was recovered from a woman aged 55-70 years with acute or convalescent COVID-19. The sequenced material came from peripheral blood. CDR3 sequence: CASSWRIVSEQFF. The CDR3 region has the DNA TGTGCCAGCAGCTGGCGTATTGTTAGCGAGCAGTTCTTC.